These 9 T cell receptor beta chains came from one sample sequenced in a study of early T cells in non-severe SARS-CoV-2 infection. TCRdb ran MiXCR on the 5' RACE reads and lists one entry per CDR3 protein. The repertoire holds roughly 63,000 distinct CDR3 sequences, with around 12% as singletons. The specimen was whole blood, collected at baseline. The receptors here all came from an adult who was a healthcare worker with PCR-confirmed SARS-CoV-2 infection or an uninfected control (not recorded which). The donor label of this sample is uncertain.

The V call is TRBV3-1, the J call TRBJ2-6; D gene uncertain. The germline V gene encodes CDR1 LGHDT and CDR2 YNNKEL (reference sequence). V shed 0 bases and J shed 4 bases, with 10 bases lying between them. CDR3 size: 16 residues. For the CDR3, the DNA is TGTGCCAGCAGCCAAGAGGCGATAGAAGGGGCCAACGTCCTGACTTTC. It codes for CASSQEAIEGANVLTF.

This clonotype was seen only a few times. This chain links TRBV19 with TRBJ2-2; D not resolved. Looked up from germline, CDR1 is LNHDA and CDR2 is SQIVND (reference sequence). The ends were cut back, 4 bases at V and 2 bases at J, with 11 bases in the middle. This CDR3 contains 15 residues. The CDR3 protein is CASSTSYPNTGELFF. As DNA, the CDR3 is TGTGCCAGTAGTACTTCTTACCCAAACACCGGGGAGCTGTTTTTT. Drawing the rest from reference TRBV19 and TRBJ2-2, the complete variable domain is DGGITQSPKYLFRKEGQNVTLSCEQNLNHDAMYWYRQDPGQGLRLIYYSQIVNDFQKGDIAEGYSVSREKKESFPLTVTSAQKNPTAFYLCASSTSYPNTGELFFGEGSRLTVL.

This chain joins TRBV28 and TRBJ2-2; D unresolved. The CDR3 loop spans 15 amino acids. The germline gives CDR1 MDHEN, CDR2 SYDVKM. Trimming took off 6 bases at V and 6 bases at J, with 17 bases between the two ends. This chain's CDR3 is CASRVGVYLPGELFF. In DNA, the CDR3 is TGTGCCAGCAGGGTCGGCGTCTACCTCCCCGGGGAGCTGTTTTTT.

The rearrangement uses TRBV6-1 and TRBJ2-3; 7 bases line up with TRBD1. Germline CDR1 and CDR2: MNHNS and SASEGT. The V gene end was trimmed by 6 bases and the J gene end by 6 bases; junction bases not matched to a gene: 9. This CDR3 region has 14 residues. CDR3: CASSPDRVRDTQYF. The CDR3 nucleotides read TGTGCCAGCAGCCCCGACAGGGTCCGGGATACGCAGTATTTT.

The V call is TRBV29-1, the J call TRBJ2-5, with D tentatively TRBD1 (7 bases). V dropped 6 bases and J dropped 4 bases, with 21 bases sitting between them. This CDR3 comprises 15 residues. The germline V gene encodes CDR1 SQVTM and CDR2 ANQGSEA. The CDR3: CSVTRTGQGGETQYF. The CDR3 DNA sequence: TGCAGCGTCACCCGGACCGGGCAGGGGGGAGAGACCCAGTACTTC.

This chain uses TRBV7-8 with TRBJ2-7; D is uncertain. The CDR3 has 13 residues. The germline V gene encodes CDR1 SGHVS and CDR2 FQNEAQ. The ends were cut back, 1 base at V and 2 bases at J, with 6 bases in the middle. The CDR3 nucleotides read TGTGCCAGCAGCTTAGGTCGGGCCTACGAGCAGTACGTC. Its translation is CASSLGRAYEQYV.

This clonotype was seen a few times. The rearrangement uses TRBV10-2 and TRBJ1-1; D is possibly TRBD1 (5 bases). The CDR3 length is 13 residues. Germline V lookup: CDR1 WSHSY, CDR2 SAAADI. The V end lost 7 bases, the J end lost 1 base, and 10 bases lay between the germline ends. The CDR3 DNA sequence: TGCGCCAGCATGGGGCAGGGGAACACTGAAGCTTTCTTT. Translation gives CASMGQGNTEAFF.

CDR3 nucleotide sequence: TGTGCCAGCAGTAAGACGGGGATTAACACTGAAGCTTTCTTT. This codes for CASSKTGINTEAFF. The chain is built from TRBV27 and TRBJ1-1, with no clear D. The V end was cut by 5 bases, the J end by 2 bases, with 12 bases between. The CDR3 is 14 amino acids. Germline CDR1 is MNHEY and CDR2 is SMNVEV (reference sequence).

The chain recombines TRBV6-6 with TRBJ2-5; 7 bases match TRBD1. The CDR3 covers 15 residues. V shed 6 bases and J 2 bases; nucleotides not matched to a gene: 9. The germline V gene encodes CDR1 MNHNY and CDR2 SVGAGI (reference sequence). CDR3 nucleotide sequence: TGTGCCAGCAGCCTTCAGACAGGGAAACAAGAGACCCAGTACTTC. This sequence encodes CASSLQTGKQETQYF.